A selection of T cell receptor beta chains follows, all from one sample in a study of shared clonotypes between healthy human individuals. Repertoires were generated with immunoSEQ multiplex PCR, while TCRdb's copy carries only in-frame clones and drops some. The sample carries hundreds of thousands of clones, about 96% recorded once. Sequencing used naive CD8+ T cells sorted from blood. The origin of the receptors is a woman aged 25 to 39 in good health. CDR3s include the opening cysteine and the closing phenylalanine or tryptophan. The D gene is left open where the match is weak. Where a row states a size, it is once, few, many or the class of an expanded clone; other rows omit it.

CDR3 DNA,CDR3 protein,D gene,V gene,clone size,J gene
TGTGCCAGCAGCTTTAAGGAGAGGGAGCAGTTCTTC,CASSFKEREQFF,NA,TRBV11-2,NA,TRBJ2-1
TGTGCCACCAGCAGAGGCACAGGGGGGTCAGATACGCAGTATTTT,CATSRGTGGSDTQYF,TRBD1,TRBV15,NA,TRBJ2-3
TGTGCCAGCAGTTTTAGACAGGGAGATCAGCCCCAGCATTTT,CASSFRQGDQPQHF,TRBD1,TRBV6-5,NA,TRBJ1-5
TGTGCCAGCAGCAAAGTCGCTCCTAAAGGCCCGAATCAGCCCCAGCATTTT,CASSKVAPKGPNQPQHF,NA,TRBV21-1,NA,TRBJ1-5
TGTGCCAGCAGCGCCACAGGGTACGCTGGCTACACCTTC,CASSATGYAGYTF,NA,TRBV5-6,NA,TRBJ1-2
TGTGCCAGCAGCTTAACGTCGGTCTCTGGGGCCAACGTCCTGACTTTC,CASSLTSVSGANVLTF,NA,TRBV7-9,NA,TRBJ2-6
TGCAGTGCTACAGACCTCTATGGCTACACCTTC,CSATDLYGYTF,NA,TRBV20-1,once,TRBJ1-2
TGTGCCAGCAGCGCTGGGGCAGTGGGGGGGGCGCAACCTGGGGCCAACGTCCTGACTTTC,CASSAGAVGGAQPGANVLTF,NA,TRBV27,NA,TRBJ2-6
TGTGCCAGCAGTTTAGCTCGGGTGAACACTGAAGCTTTCTTT,CASSLARVNTEAFF,NA,TRBV27,NA,TRBJ1-1
TGTGCCAGCAGCGTAGAACAGGTGGGGAATTCACCCCTCCACTTT,CASSVEQVGNSPLHF,NA,TRBV9,NA,TRBJ1-6
TGCGCCAGCAGTGAGTCTGCGGGAGGGCCCTCTGAGCAGTTCTTC,CASSESAGGPSEQFF,TRBD2,TRBV10-2,NA,TRBJ2-1
TGTGCCAGCAGCATGAAGGGACAGGGGGCCTGGGAGCAGTACTTC,CASSMKGQGAWEQYF,TRBD1,TRBV28,NA,TRBJ2-7
TGTGCCAGCAGCTTACCCAACAGTTACGAGCAGTACTTC,CASSLPNSYEQYF,NA,TRBV7-6,NA,TRBJ2-7
TGTGCCACCAGCAGAGTAGGTTGGGCCAACGTCCTGACTTTC,CATSRVGWANVLTF,NA,TRBV15,NA,TRBJ2-6
TGTGCCAGCAGCCAGGGGGAAGGGGGCTACACCTTC,CASSQGEGGYTF,NA,TRBV21-1,once,TRBJ1-2
TGTGCCAGCAGTGTCCGGGACAGCACTGAAGCTTTCTTT,CASSVRDSTEAFF,TRBD1,TRBV27,NA,TRBJ1-1
TGTGCCAGCCGGGGTTCCCCCGACGAGCAGTACTTC,CASRGSPDEQYF,NA,TRBV27,NA,TRBJ2-7
TGTGCCAGCAGCTCATATGGAAACACCATATATTTT,CASSSYGNTIYF,NA,TRBV14,NA,TRBJ1-3
TGCAGCGTTGCCGGGACTAGCGGGATCTACGAGCAGTACTTC,CSVAGTSGIYEQYF,TRBD2,TRBV29-1,NA,TRBJ2-7
TGTGCCACCACAAAAGGCGGGACCTATGGCTACACCTTC,CATTKGGTYGYTF,NA,TRBV2,NA,TRBJ1-2
TGCAGCGTTGAGGGTTCTGGCGAGCAGTACTTC,CSVEGSGEQYF,NA,TRBV29-1,NA,TRBJ2-7
TGTGCCAGCAGCTCCGGGACAGGGAAAGAGACCCAGTACTTC,CASSSGTGKETQYF,TRBD1,TRBV5-6,NA,TRBJ2-5
TGTGCCAGCGTGGAGAGCTCCTACAATGAGCAGTTCTTC,CASVESSYNEQFF,NA,TRBV2,NA,TRBJ2-1
TGCGCCAGCAGCTTGGTGCAGCCCCAGCATTTT,CASSLVQPQHF,NA,TRBV5-1,once,TRBJ1-5
TGTGCCAGCAGTGAACGTCTAGCGGGATCCAACAATGAGCAGTTCTTC,CASSERLAGSNNEQFF,TRBD2,TRBV2,NA,TRBJ2-1
TGTGCCAGCAGCCTAGCGGGACAGGGGAATGAAAAACTGTTTTTT,CASSLAGQGNEKLFF,TRBD1,TRBV7-9,NA,TRBJ1-4
TGTGCCAGCAGCCAAAGGGCCCGCTCTGGGGCCAACGTCCTGACTTTC,CASSQRARSGANVLTF,NA,TRBV9,NA,TRBJ2-6
TGTGCCAGCAGCTTGGGCCCCAAGCAGACCCAGTACTTC,CASSLGPKQTQYF,NA,TRBV4-2,NA,TRBJ2-5
TGTGCCAGCAGCTCCGGACAGGGGAAGATTTACGAGCAGTACTTC,CASSSGQGKIYEQYF,TRBD1,TRBV2,NA,TRBJ2-7
TGTGCCTGGAGCCACGGACTAGCGGGTGAGGGAGATACGCAGTATTTT,CAWSHGLAGEGDTQYF,TRBD2,TRBV30,NA,TRBJ2-3
TGCGCCAGCAGCCTTGGACAGGGGGTGACCGAGCAGTACTTC,CASSLGQGVTEQYF,TRBD1,TRBV5-1,NA,TRBJ2-7
TGTGCCAGCAGGCACAGGAACCTGAACACTGAAGCTTTCTTT,CASRHRNLNTEAFF,NA,TRBV6-1,NA,TRBJ1-1
TGCAGTGCTGAGCTTGATGAGGAGCAGTACTTC,CSAELDEEQYF,NA,TRBV20-1,NA,TRBJ2-7
TGTGCCAGCAGCCCAGTGGGGGCAATGGGACACAATGAGCAGTTCTTC,CASSPVGAMGHNEQFF,NA,TRBV5-4,NA,TRBJ2-1
TGTGCCAGCAGTTTTGGCTACGAGCAGTACTTC,CASSFGYEQYF,NA,TRBV28,few,TRBJ2-7
TGTGCCAGCATCAGGGCCGGTCAGCCCCAGCATTTT,CASIRAGQPQHF,NA,TRBV28,NA,TRBJ1-5
TGCGCCAGCAGTGAAAGGCAGAACAATCAGCCCCAGCATTTT,CASSERQNNQPQHF,NA,TRBV10-2,NA,TRBJ1-5
TGCGCCAGCAGCCCCAAGGTTGGACAGAGGAACACTGAAGCTTTCTTT,CASSPKVGQRNTEAFF,NA,TRBV4-1,NA,TRBJ1-1
TGTGCCAGCAGTTCTTCTAGCTACAATGAGCAGTTCTTC,CASSSSSYNEQFF,NA,TRBV27,once,TRBJ2-1
TGTGCCTGGGGGACCGGGAACACTGAAGCTTTCTTT,CAWGTGNTEAFF,NA,TRBV30,NA,TRBJ1-1